Sequencing of this T cell receptor (beta chain) was carried out in a study of regulatory T cells in long-lasting Graves disease. The time point: newly diagnosed GD, antithyroid drugs for less than 3 months. Isolated PBMC RNA provided the starting material for the TCR library. HTBI primers from iRepertoire and Arm-PCR of CDR3 regions yielded the TCR beta libraries. TCRdb independently ran MiXCR on the multiplex PCR reads; one entry per CDR3 protein. The sample carries around 500,000 distinct CDR3 sequences, about 16% recorded once. Looked up from germline, CDR1 is KGHSH and CDR2 is LQKENI. This CDR3 region has 14 residues. Trimming left V 3 bases short and J 6 bases short, with 13 bases between. This clonotype was detected a few times. The same sample was also used in a study of T cells in Graves' hyperthyroidism and ophthalmopathy. That paper adds: A model of 13 V-J pairs discriminated ophthalmopathy from stable hyperthyroidism.

The receptor comes from a woman aged 35-65 years with Graves disease. This chain links TRBV18 with TRBJ2-3; D gene unclear. Material: peripheral blood mononuclear cells (PBMCs), obtained at new diagnosis, from a patient treated with antithyroid drugs. The CDR3 protein is CASSPRVSTDTQYF. CDR3 DNA sequence: TGTGCCAGCTCACCCCGGGTCTCCACGGATACGCAGTATTTT. The full variable domain, with the rest looked up from reference TRBV18 and TRBJ2-3, is NAGVMQNPRHLVRRRGQEARLRCSPMKGHSHVYWYRQLPEEGLKFMVYLQKENIIDESGMPKERFSAEFPKEGPSILRIQQVVRGDSAAYFCASSPRVSTDTQYFGPGTRLTVL.